This entry lists 16 T cell receptor beta chains sequenced from one sample in a study of blood T cells in healthy people across ages. Primers used in a second PCR of about 7 to 12 cycles were a sample-barcoded 5' primer and a J-beta primer mix. Using its own MiXCR run on the 5' RACE reads, TCRdb lists one record per CDR3 protein. Seen here are hundreds of thousands of distinct CDR3 sequences, under 30% observed once, and the top ten hold approximately 14%. Sequenced input: blood. The receptor set was obtained from a woman aged 80 or older in good health.

This chain connects TRBV4-2 to TRBJ1-5; TRBD1 might be the D (6 bases). CDR3 length: 15 amino acids. V was shortened by 0 bases and J by 7 bases, with 13 bases between the two germline ends. Looked up from germline, CDR1 is LGHNA and CDR2 is YNFKEQ. The CDR3 reads CASSQDVQGEQPQHF. The DNA of the CDR3 is TGTGCCAGCAGCCAAGATGTACAGGGCGAACAGCCCCAGCATTTT.

The chain carries TRBV29-1 and TRBJ1-5, with a tentative D call TRBD1 (5 bases). Germline V gives CDR1 SQVTM, CDR2 ANQGSEA. This CDR3 spans 13 amino acids. Trimming took 4 bases from V and 4 from J, leaving 11 bases between them. CDR3: CSVGQGRNQPQHF. CDR3 nucleotides: TGCAGCGTTGGGCAGGGCCGGAATCAGCCCCAGCATTTT.

J is TRBJ1-5 and V is TRBV29-1; D ambiguous. This CDR3 is built from 13 residues. Germline V gene sequence: CDR1 SQVTM, CDR2 ANQGSEA. The V gene lost 5 bases and the J gene lost 7 bases, with 15 bases spanning the gap. This chain's CDR3 is CSVRDFTGQPQHF. Here the CDR3 DNA reads TGCAGCGTTCGCGACTTTACGGGGCAGCCCCAGCATTTT.

In its sample, this clonotype was seen many times. The chain carries TRBV5-1 and TRBJ2-1, with D possibly being TRBD1 or TRBD2 (5 bases each). CDR1 and CDR2 from the germline V gene are SGHRS and YFSETQ. Trimming cost V 4 bases and J 6 bases, with 14 bases left between them. The CDR3 has 14 amino acids. The CDR3 sequence: CASSGGLAGNEQFF. DNA for the CDR3: TGCGCCAGCAGCGGGGGTCTAGCCGGCAATGAGCAGTTCTTC.

Only a few counts were recorded for this clonotype. A much larger clone lies one base from this, so it may be a read error. The rearrangement joins TRBV6-2 or TRBV6-3 to TRBJ2-5, with 8 nucleotides matching TRBD2. V lost 6 bases to trimming and J lost 11 bases; unmatched junction nucleotides: 11. The V gene's germline CDR1 is MNHEY and CDR2 SVGEGT. The CDR3 has 13 residues. DNA of the CDR3: TGTGCCAGCAGCACGGGGGGGCGGGGTGAGCAGTACTTC. It specifies CASSTGGRGEQYF.

The chain employs TRBV5-6 and TRBJ1-2; 9 nucleotides match TRBD1. Germline CDR1 SGHDT, CDR2 YYEEEE. Germline trimming cut 4 bases from V and 4 bases from J; bases unmatched to any gene: 5. The CDR3 contains 14 residues. CDR3 DNA sequence: TGTGCCAGCAGCCGTTGGGGACAGGGCTATGGCTACACCTTC. Translation gives CASSRWGQGYGYTF.

The chain employs TRBV11-3 and TRBJ2-2; no clear D gene. Germline values: CDR1 SGHNT, CDR2 YENEEA. The CDR3 runs to 13 residues. The V and J ends lost 3 bases and 4 bases respectively, with 6 bases between them. The CDR3 DNA follows: TGTGCCAGCAGCTTTACCTCCACCGGGGAGCTGTTTTTT. Its translation is CASSFTSTGELFF.

The genes are TRBV30 and TRBJ1-4; a weak D match, TRBD1 (6 bases). V dropped 5 bases and J dropped 0 bases, with 10 bases sitting between them. Per the germline V gene, CDR1 is GTSNPN and CDR2 is SVGIG (reference sequence). This CDR3 comprises 14 residues. The CDR3 DNA reads as TGTGCCTGGGCGGCAGGGGCAACTAATGAAAAACTGTTTTTT. Residues: CAWAAGATNEKLFF.

The chain is built from TRBV9 and TRBJ1-3; no firm D call. Trimming left V 0 bases short and J 0 bases short, with 13 bases between. The CDR3 runs to 17 residues. Germline lookup yields CDR1 SGDLS and CDR2 YYNGEE. The CDR3 region is CASSVDFPGSSGNTIYF. CDR3 coding DNA: TGTGCCAGCAGCGTAGACTTCCCGGGCAGCTCTGGAAACACCATATATTTT. The full variable domain, completed using reference TRBV9 and TRBJ1-3, is DSGVTQTPKHLITATGQRVTLRCSPRSGDLSVYWYQQSLDQGLQFLIQYYNGEERAKGNILERFSAQQFPDLHSELNLSSLELGDSALYFCASSVDFPGSSGNTIYFGEGSWLTVV.

This clonotype was observed many times. The chain uses TRBV20-1 and TRBJ2-5, with 8 bases that match TRBD2. Trimming took 2 bases from V and 1 from J; bases not matched to a gene: 9. Germline CDR1 and CDR2: DFQATT and SNEGSKA (reference sequence). The CDR3 sequence is 16 residues long. The CDR3 DNA sequence: TGCAGTGCTAGATTGGTAGCGGGGACTTTCCAAGAGACCCAGTACTTC. It specifies CSARLVAGTFQETQYF.

The chain recombines TRBV5-1 with TRBJ1-1; 7 nucleotides line up with TRBD1. The CDR3 length is 15 residues. CDR1 is SGHRS and CDR2 is YFSETQ in the germline V gene. Unmatched junction bases numbered 12, after V lost 6 bases and J lost 4 bases. As DNA, the CDR3 is TGCGCCAGCACCCCCCGACCAGGGGGGATCACTGAAGCTTTCTTT. It is translated as CASTPRPGGITEAFF.

This chain joins TRBV9 and TRBJ2-5, with 8 positions matching TRBD2. With 3 bases clipped from V and 11 bases from J, the junction kept 12 bases outside the gene matches. The length of the CDR3 is 14 residues. CDR1 is SGDLS, CDR2 YYNGEE, per germline. The CDR3 spells CASSGGGGYNEQYF. As DNA, the CDR3 is TGTGCCAGCAGCGGTGGCGGGGGGTACAATGAGCAGTACTTC.

This clonotype came up a few times. This may be a read error, as it is one base from a much larger clone. The rearrangement links TRBV5-1 to TRBJ2-3, with D hard to call. V gave up 3 bases and J gave up 0 bases, with 8 bases separating them. In germline, CDR1 is SGHRS, CDR2 YFSETQ. This CDR3 has 14 residues. CDR3 region: CASSWADSTDTQYF. DNA for the CDR3: TGCGCCAGCAGCTGGGCTGACAGCACAGATACGCAGTATTTT.

This clonotype came up many times. The chain uses TRBV5-5 and TRBJ2-7; unclear D gene. Germline V lookup: CDR1 SGHKS, CDR2 YYEKEE (reference sequence). There are 11 residues in the CDR3. The germline V and J ends were trimmed by 4 bases and 6 bases, with 8 bases remaining between them. In DNA form, the CDR3 reads TGTGCCAGCAGCCTTAATATCGAGCAGTACTTC. Amino acid sequence: CASSLNIEQYF.

This clonotype was observed a few times. This chain connects TRBV5-1 to TRBJ1-1; D remains ambiguous. The length of the CDR3 is 14 residues. Germline CDR1 reads SGHRS; CDR2 reads YFSETQ. V was cut by 0 bases and J by 0 bases, with 6 bases left in between. As DNA, the CDR3 is TGCGCCAGCAGCTTGGTAGATGTGAACACTGAAGCTTTCTTT. Translating gives CASSLVDVNTEAFF.

This clonotype was counted ten times or more. J is TRBJ2-5 and V is TRBV20-1; D is tentatively TRBD1 or TRBD2 (11 bases each). The CDR3 length is 21 residues. From germline, CDR1 is DFQATT and CDR2 SNEGSKA (reference sequence). The V end was cut by 5 bases, the J end by 4 bases, with 38 bases between. CDR3 DNA sequence: TGCAGTGCTGATGACCGGGGGACAGGGGGTTTAGCGGGGGGGAGCGGAGAGACCCAGTACTTC. This gives the protein CSADDRGTGGLAGGSGETQYF.